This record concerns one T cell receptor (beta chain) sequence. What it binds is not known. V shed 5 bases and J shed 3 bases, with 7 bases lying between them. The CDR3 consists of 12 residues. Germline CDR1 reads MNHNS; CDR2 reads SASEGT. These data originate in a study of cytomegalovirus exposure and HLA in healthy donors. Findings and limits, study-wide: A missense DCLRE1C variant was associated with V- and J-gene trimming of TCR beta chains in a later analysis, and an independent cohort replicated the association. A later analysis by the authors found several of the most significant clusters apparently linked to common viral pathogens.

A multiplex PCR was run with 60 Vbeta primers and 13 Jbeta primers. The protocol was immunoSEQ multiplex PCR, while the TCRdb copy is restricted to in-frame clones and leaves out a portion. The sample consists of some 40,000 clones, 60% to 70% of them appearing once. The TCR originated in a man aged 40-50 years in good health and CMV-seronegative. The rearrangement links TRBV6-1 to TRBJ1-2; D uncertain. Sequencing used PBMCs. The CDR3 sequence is CASSSGHYGYTF. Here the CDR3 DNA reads TGTGCCAGCAGTTCTGGCCACTATGGCTACACCTTC.